The source of this T cell receptor (beta chain) is a study of blood T cell repertoires in COVID-19. Study at large: Donors in the United States, Italy and Spain gave samples during acute or convalescent COVID-19.

This clone was recorded once. All enrollees were about 18 to 90 years old and from under 25 US areas. Cohort assignment relied on participant-reported clinical history. Original processing notes: It was from reference gene primer amplification that nucleated cell counts were estimated. Assay used: immunoSEQ multiplex PCR; TCRdb lists only in-frame clones, some missing. V, J and clone size were drawn from that table, and D and trimming were deduced from the DNA. The table shows about 230,000 clones, with about nine tenths occurring only once. Per the germline V gene, CDR1 is MNHEY and CDR2 is SVGEGT. V was clipped by 4 bases and J by 13 bases; unmatched bases: 11. The CDR3 is made up of 14 amino acids.

The clonotype comes from a woman aged 40 to 50 with acute COVID-19. The specimen was PBMCs or T cells enriched from blood (not recorded which). V and J are TRBV6-2 or TRBV6-3 and TRBJ2-4, with TRBD1 identical over 9 bases. For the CDR3, the DNA is TGTGCCAGCAGTTCCCCGGGACAGGGATTTCCCCAGTACTTC. This sequence encodes CASSSPGQGFPQYF.